The 10 T cell receptor beta chains presented below share a single source sample, sequenced in a study of T cells after yellow fever vaccination. TCRdb processed the 5' RACE reads anew with MiXCR; each CDR3 protein has one entry. The table has just under 600,000 distinct CDR3 sequences, around an eighth seen once; the top ten hold around 15%. The source material was PBMCs, sampled on the day of the yellow fever booster vaccination. These receptors originate from a young man who received the YFV17D yellow fever vaccine.

Regarding this clonotype: The junction departs from the called germline gene at one end, perhaps through a read error. The gene calls are TRBV9 and TRBJ2-7, with D hard to call. This CDR3 is built from 16 residues. Germline CDR1 SGDLS, CDR2 YYNGEE. CDR3 residues: CASSVDVYPGSYGQYF. The CDR3 DNA reads TGTGCCAGCAGCGTAGATGTCTACCCCGGCTCCTACGGGCAGTACTTC.

This clonotype has only a few counts. The gene calls are TRBV11-3 and TRBJ2-2; possibly TRBD1 for D (6 bases). The CDR3 consists of 15 residues. The germline gives CDR1 SGHNT, CDR2 YENEEA. With 2 bases removed from V and 6 bases from J, the gap between germline ends came to 13 bases. This CDR3 is CASSLLGRGPGELFF. CDR3 in DNA: TGTGCCAGCAGCTTACTTGGCAGGGGTCCCGGGGAGCTGTTTTTT. Filled out from reference TRBV11-3 and TRBJ2-2, the complete variable domain reads EAGVVQSPRYKIIEKKQPVAFWCNPISGHNTLYWYLQNLGQGPELLIRYENEEAVDDSQLPKDRFSAERLKGVDSTLKIQPAELGDSAVYLCASSLLGRGPGELFFGEGSRLTVL.

In its sample, this clonotype was seen a few times. The chain is built from TRBV5-4 and TRBJ2-5; 8 bases match TRBD1. The CDR3 totals 14 residues. CDR1 is SGHNT, CDR2 YYREEE, per germline (reference sequence). Trimming cost V 3 bases and J 5 bases; bases outside gene matches: 6. The DNA for the CDR3 is TGTGCCAGCAGCTGGAGACAGGGGTTTGAGACCCAGTACTTC. It codes for CASSWRQGFETQYF.

This clonotype was counted a few times. The gene calls are TRBV28 and TRBJ2-5; maybe TRBD2 (6 bases). The CDR3 covers 13 residues. Trimming took 11 bases from V and 6 from J, leaving 19 bases between them. CDR1 and CDR2 (germline): MDHEN, SYDVKM. CDR3 DNA: TGTGCCGCCTGGGAGGCGTCAGCGAAGACCCAGTACTTC. Translated: CAAWEASAKTQYF.

This clonotype was seen many times. The chain combines TRBV11-1 with TRBJ2-1, with TRBD2 matching over 13 bases. Germline V CDR1 and CDR2: SGHAT, FQDESV (reference sequence). Germline trimming cut 8 bases from V and 9 bases from J; bases unmatched to any gene: 10. The CDR3 has 15 amino acids. Here the CDR3 DNA reads TGTGCCAGCGGAGCCGGGACTAGCGGGACGGTTGAGCAGTTCTTC. This translates into CASGAGTSGTVEQFF.

This chain joins TRBV25-1 and TRBJ2-1, with 7 bases lining up with TRBD1. CDR1 is MGHDK and CDR2 is SYGVNS in the germline V gene. The V gene end was trimmed by 4 bases and the J gene end by 4 bases; junction bases not matched to a gene: 7. The CDR3 consists of 15 residues. Here the CDR3 reads CASSAGKGQYNEQFF. DNA of the CDR3: TGTGCCAGCAGTGCAGGAAAGGGACAGTACAATGAGCAGTTCTTC. Filled out from reference TRBV25-1 and TRBJ2-1, the complete variable domain reads EADIYQTPRYLVIGTGKKITLECSQTMGHDKMYWYQQDPGMELHLIHYSYGVNSTEKGDLSSESTVSRIRTEHFPLTLESARPSHTSQYLCASSAGKGQYNEQFFGPGTRLTVL.

This clonotype was detected a few times. This rearrangement joins TRBV2 to TRBJ2-1; D is possibly TRBD2 (6 bases). The CDR3 runs to 15 residues. Trimming cost V 7 bases and J 8 bases, with 21 bases left between them. Germline CDR1 is SNHLY and CDR2 is FYNNEI. Written as DNA, the CDR3 is TGTGCCAGCAAGCTGGAGGGGAGACCCCGAGATGAGCAGTTCTTC. It translates to CASKLEGRPRDEQFF.

V usage is TRBV21-1 and J usage is TRBJ2-3; the D call TRBD1 from the table was never checked on the DNA. TRBV21-1 is a pseudogene locus. This CDR3 comprises 17 residues. CDR3 loop: CASSKKSGTGVPDTQYF. CDR3 bases: TGTGCCAGCAGCAAAAAGTCCGGGACAGGGGTTCCAGATACGCAGTATTTT.

This clonotype was detected a few times. The chain couples TRBV7-2 to TRBJ2-3; D is possibly TRBD1 or TRBD2 (5 bases each). The CDR3 consists of 13 residues. The germline V and J ends were trimmed by 2 bases and 5 bases, with 8 bases remaining between them. CDR1 is SGHTA and CDR2 is FQGNSA in the germline V gene. CDR3 region: CASSLWDGDTQYF. CDR3 nucleotides: TGTGCCAGCAGCTTATGGGACGGAGATACGCAGTATTTT. Complete variable domain (other parts from reference TRBV7-2 and TRBJ2-3): GAGVSQSPSNKVTEKGKDVELRCDPISGHTALYWYRQSLGQGLEFLIYFQGNSAPDKSGLPSDRFSAERTGGSVSTLTIQRTQQEDSAVYLCASSLWDGDTQYFGPGTRLTVL.

This clonotype appeared a few times. The rearrangement uses TRBV23-1 and TRBJ2-3; tentatively, D is TRBD1 (5 bases). TRBV23-1 qualifies as an ORF whose function is uncertain. The V end lost 3 bases, the J end lost 3 bases, and 16 bases lay between the germline ends. The CDR3 spans 16 residues. The CDR3 region is CASSQFGQGETDTQYF. In DNA, the CDR3 is TGCGCCAGCAGTCAGTTTGGGCAGGGCGAAACAGATACGCAGTATTTT.